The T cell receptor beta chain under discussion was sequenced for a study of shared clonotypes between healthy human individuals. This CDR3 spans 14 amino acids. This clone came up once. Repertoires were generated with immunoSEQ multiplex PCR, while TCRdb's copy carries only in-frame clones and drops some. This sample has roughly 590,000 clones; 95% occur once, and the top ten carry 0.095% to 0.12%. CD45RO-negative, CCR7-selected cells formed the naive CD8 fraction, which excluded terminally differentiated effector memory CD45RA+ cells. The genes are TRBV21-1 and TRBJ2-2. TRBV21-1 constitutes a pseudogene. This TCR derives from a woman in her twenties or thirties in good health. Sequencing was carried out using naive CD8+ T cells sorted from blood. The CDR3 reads CASSKFGAGGELFF. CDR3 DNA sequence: TGTGCCAGCAGCAAATTTGGGGCGGGCGGGGAGCTGTTTTTT.